This entry describes one TCR beta chain. Produced via immunoSEQ multiplex PCR; TCRdb's table is partial and in-frame only. Altogether about 180,000 clones are present, 88% being singletons, with the ten largest covering approximately 26%. The source of the sample is a study of T cell responses to AZD1222 COVID-19 vaccine. The TCR sequence derives from an adult who received the AZD1222 COVID-19 vaccine. Sequenced here: peripheral blood, sampled 28 days after the second AZD1222 dose.

The CDR3 coding sequence is TGTGCCACCAGTGATTTCCTCAGGGGGAAGGCTAATGAGCAGTTCTTC. Translating it yields CATSDFLRGKANEQFF. The chain links TRBV24-1 to TRBJ2-1; the match to TRBD1 covers 7 bases. The CDR3 is made up of 16 amino acids. J lost 7 bases, V lost 1 base, and 9 bases had no gene match. Germline V lookup: CDR1 KGHDR, CDR2 SFDVKD.